The next 8 T cell receptor beta chains were all read from a single sample in a study of T cells after yellow fever vaccination. TCRdb independently ran MiXCR on the 5' RACE reads; one entry per CDR3 protein. The sample carries some 290,000 distinct CDR3 sequences, roughly 10% recorded once. This specimen consisted of CD4+ T cells sorted from PBMCs, obtained 45 days after the yellow fever booster vaccination. These receptors were taken from a man younger than 35 who received the YFV17D yellow fever vaccine.

This clonotype was seen more than once but under ten times. The chain has TRBV5-1 and TRBJ2-4; 11 bases align to TRBD1. Germline-derived CDR1 and CDR2 are SGHRS and YFSETQ. Unmatched junction bases numbered 10, after V lost 3 bases and J lost 8 bases. The CDR3 covers 16 residues. The CDR3 region is CASSSGGQGEMDIQYF. For the CDR3, the DNA is TGCGCCAGCAGCTCCGGGGGACAGGGGGAGATGGACATTCAGTACTTC.

V and J are TRBV10-2 and TRBJ2-3, with 7 nucleotides matching TRBD2. This CDR3 has 17 amino acids. Germline assignment: CDR1 WSHSY and CDR2 SAAADI. With V trimmed by 2 bases and J by 2 bases, 10 bases remained unmatched. The CDR3 protein is CASSEPPRLANTDTQYF. DNA for the CDR3: TGCGCCAGCAGTGAGCCTCCTCGACTAGCTAACACAGATACGCAGTATTTT.

The chain recombines TRBV7-2 with TRBJ1-1; 9 nucleotides match TRBD1. With V trimmed by 1 base and J by 0 bases, 6 bases remained unmatched. The CDR3 totals 17 residues. CDR1 SGHTA and CDR2 FQGNSA come from the germline V gene. The CDR3: CASSLGQGGYMNTEAFF. DNA for the CDR3: TGTGCCAGCAGCTTAGGACAGGGGGGATACATGAACACTGAAGCTTTCTTT. Looking up the rest from reference TRBV7-2 and TRBJ1-1 gives the full variable domain: GAGVSQSPSNKVTEKGKDVELRCDPISGHTALYWYRQSLGQGLEFLIYFQGNSAPDKSGLPSDRFSAERTGGSVSTLTIQRTQQEDSAVYLCASSLGQGGYMNTEAFFGQGTRLTVV.

This clonotype was observed many times. The chain couples TRBV20-1 to TRBJ2-6, with D unclear. Trimming stripped 5 bases from V and 0 bases from J, with 8 bases between. In germline, CDR1 is DFQATT, CDR2 SNEGSKA (reference sequence). The CDR3 has 14 amino acids. The chain's CDR3 is CSAPMSSGANVLTF. The CDR3 DNA is TGCAGTGCTCCAATGAGCTCTGGGGCCAACGTCCTGACTTTC.

The chain joins TRBV11-2 to TRBJ2-5, with 7 bases matching TRBD1. V lost 2 bases to trimming and J lost 0 bases; unmatched junction nucleotides: 6. The CDR3 runs to 16 residues. The V gene's germline CDR1 is SGHAT and CDR2 FQNNGV. This CDR3 reads CASSLSQGRYQETQYF. The CDR3 coding sequence is TGTGCCAGCAGCTTATCACAGGGGCGGTACCAAGAGACCCAGTACTTC.

A single count supports this clonotype. The V and J genes are TRBV9 and TRBJ2-1; D is undetermined. The CDR3 extends over 15 amino acids. The germline V gene has CDR1 SGDLS and CDR2 YYNGEE. The V end was cut by 2 bases, the J end by 4 bases, with 13 bases between. CDR3 sequence reads: CASSVDPGEYNEQFF. The DNA of the CDR3 is TGTGCCAGCAGCGTGGACCCAGGCGAATACAATGAGCAGTTCTTC.

This clonotype was detected only a few times. J is TRBJ1-5 and V is TRBV20-1; weak D call: TRBD1 (6 bases). V was clipped by 4 bases and J by 5 bases, with 12 bases between them. This CDR3 contains 13 residues. Germline values: CDR1 DFQATT, CDR2 SNEGSKA (reference sequence). CDR3 region: CSAIRQVDQPQHF. CDR3 DNA: TGCAGTGCTATAAGACAGGTTGATCAGCCCCAGCATTTT.

The chain links TRBV5-1 to TRBJ1-2, with a possible D match to TRBD1 (5 bases). The V gene lost 2 bases and the J gene lost 1 base, with 9 bases spanning the gap. Germline loops: CDR1 SGHRS, CDR2 YFSETQ. This CDR3 contains 14 residues. The CDR3 here is CASSFGGFNYGYTF. CDR3 sequence (DNA): TGCGCCAGCAGCTTCGGGGGGTTTAACTATGGCTACACCTTC.